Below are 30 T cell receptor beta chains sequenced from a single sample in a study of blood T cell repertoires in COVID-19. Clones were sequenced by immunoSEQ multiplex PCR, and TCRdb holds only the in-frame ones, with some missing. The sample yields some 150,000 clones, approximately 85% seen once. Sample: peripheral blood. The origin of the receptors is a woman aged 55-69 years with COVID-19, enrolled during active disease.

CDR3 coding DNA: TGTGCCAGCAGTTACTCGAAGTCGATGGACTCGAACACCGGGGAGCTGTTTTTT. Amino acids: CASSYSKSMDSNTGELFF. The chain employs TRBV6-2 or TRBV6-3 and TRBJ2-2, with D maybe TRBD2 (5 bases). Trimming took 0 bases from V and 0 from J, leaving 14 bases between them. Per germline, CDR1 MNHEY and CDR2 SVGEGT. This CDR3 region has 18 residues.

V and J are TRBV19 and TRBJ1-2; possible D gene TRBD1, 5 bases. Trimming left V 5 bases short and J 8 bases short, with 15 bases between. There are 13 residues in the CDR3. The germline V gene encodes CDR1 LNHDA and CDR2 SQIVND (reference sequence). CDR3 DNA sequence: TGTGCCAGTAGTGTTGAGGCATGGGGCGGCTACACCTTC. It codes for CASSVEAWGGYTF.

CDR3 bases: TGTGCCAGCAGTGAAGGGGTCGTACTATCTAGCACAGATACGCAGTATTTT. Amino acid sequence: CASSEGVVLSSTDTQYF. This rearrangement joins TRBV2 to TRBJ2-3, with D uncertain. Trimming stripped 1 base from V and 0 bases from J, with 14 bases between. The CDR3 has 17 residues. Per the germline V gene, CDR1 is SNHLY and CDR2 is FYNNEI.

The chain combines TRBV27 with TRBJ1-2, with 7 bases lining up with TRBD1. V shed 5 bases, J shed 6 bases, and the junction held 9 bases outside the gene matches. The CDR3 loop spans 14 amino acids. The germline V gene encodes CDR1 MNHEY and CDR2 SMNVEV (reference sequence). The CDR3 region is CASSPLVRGHGYTF. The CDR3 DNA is TGTGCCAGCAGTCCCCTTGTGAGGGGGCATGGCTACACCTTC.

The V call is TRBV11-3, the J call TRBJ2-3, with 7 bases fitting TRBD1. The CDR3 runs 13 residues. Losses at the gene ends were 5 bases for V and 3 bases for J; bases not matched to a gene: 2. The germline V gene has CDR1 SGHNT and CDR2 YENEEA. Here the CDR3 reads CASSPGQTDTQYF. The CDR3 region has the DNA TGTGCCAGCAGCCCGGGACAGACAGATACGCAGTATTTT. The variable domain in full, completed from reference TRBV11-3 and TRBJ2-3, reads EAGVVQSPRYKIIEKKQPVAFWCNPISGHNTLYWYLQNLGQGPELLIRYENEEAVDDSQLPKDRFSAERLKGVDSTLKIQPAELGDSAVYLCASSPGQTDTQYFGPGTRLTVL.

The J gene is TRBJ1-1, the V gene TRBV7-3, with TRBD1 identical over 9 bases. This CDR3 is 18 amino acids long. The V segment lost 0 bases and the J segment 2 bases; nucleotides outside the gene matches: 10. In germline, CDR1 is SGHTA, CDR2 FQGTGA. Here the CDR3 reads CASSLTPFPGQGNTEAFF. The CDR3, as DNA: TGTGCCAGCAGCTTAACCCCGTTCCCGGGACAGGGAAACACTGAAGCTTTCTTT.

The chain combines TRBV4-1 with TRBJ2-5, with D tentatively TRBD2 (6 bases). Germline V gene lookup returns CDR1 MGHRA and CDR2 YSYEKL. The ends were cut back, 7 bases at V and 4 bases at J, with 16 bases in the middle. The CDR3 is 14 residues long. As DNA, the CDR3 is TGCGCCAGCACCCCCGCCCCGGGGGTAGAGACCCAGTACTTC. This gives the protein CASTPAPGVETQYF.

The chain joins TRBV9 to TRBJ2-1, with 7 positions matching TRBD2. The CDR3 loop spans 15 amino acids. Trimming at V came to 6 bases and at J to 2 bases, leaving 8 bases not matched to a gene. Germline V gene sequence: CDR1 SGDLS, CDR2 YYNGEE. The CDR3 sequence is CASTDGLDPYNEQFF. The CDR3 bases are TGTGCCAGCACCGATGGACTAGATCCCTACAATGAGCAGTTCTTC. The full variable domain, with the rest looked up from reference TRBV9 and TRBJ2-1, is DSGVTQTPKHLITATGQRVTLRCSPRSGDLSVYWYQQSLDQGLQFLIQYYNGEERAKGNILERFSAQQFPDLHSELNLSSLELGDSALYFCASTDGLDPYNEQFFGPGTRLTVL.

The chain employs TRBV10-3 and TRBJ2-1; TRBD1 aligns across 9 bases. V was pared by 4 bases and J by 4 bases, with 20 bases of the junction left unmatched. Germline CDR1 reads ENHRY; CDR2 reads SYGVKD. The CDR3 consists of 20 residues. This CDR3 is CAISASPGQGTGASYNEQFF. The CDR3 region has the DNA TGTGCCATCAGTGCGAGCCCGGGACAGGGCACAGGGGCCTCTTACAATGAGCAGTTCTTC.

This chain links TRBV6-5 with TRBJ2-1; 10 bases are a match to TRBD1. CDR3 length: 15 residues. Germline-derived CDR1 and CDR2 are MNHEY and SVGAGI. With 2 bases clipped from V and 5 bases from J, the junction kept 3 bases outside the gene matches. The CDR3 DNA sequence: TGTGCCAGCAGTTACGGGACAGGGGATAACAATGAGCAGTTCTTC. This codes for CASSYGTGDNNEQFF.

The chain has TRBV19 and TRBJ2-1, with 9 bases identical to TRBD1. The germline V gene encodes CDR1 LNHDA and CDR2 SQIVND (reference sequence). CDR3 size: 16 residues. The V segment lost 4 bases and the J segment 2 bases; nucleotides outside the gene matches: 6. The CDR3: CASSTTGQGPYNEQFF. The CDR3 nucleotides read TGTGCCAGTAGTACGACCGGACAGGGGCCCTACAATGAGCAGTTCTTC.

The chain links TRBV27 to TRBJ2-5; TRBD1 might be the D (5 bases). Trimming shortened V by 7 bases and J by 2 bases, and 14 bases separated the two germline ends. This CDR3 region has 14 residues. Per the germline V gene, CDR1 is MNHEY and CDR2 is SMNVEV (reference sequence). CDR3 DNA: TGTGCCAGCAAAACAGGATCAGGACAAGAGACCCAGTACTTC. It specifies CASKTGSGQETQYF.

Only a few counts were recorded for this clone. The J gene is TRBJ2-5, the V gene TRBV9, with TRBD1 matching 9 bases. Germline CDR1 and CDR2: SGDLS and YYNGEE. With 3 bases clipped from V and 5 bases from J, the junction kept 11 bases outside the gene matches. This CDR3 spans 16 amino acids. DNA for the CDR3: TGTGCCAGCAGCGATGGCACAGGGGGCGGATGGGAGACCCAGTACTTC. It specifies CASSDGTGGGWETQYF.

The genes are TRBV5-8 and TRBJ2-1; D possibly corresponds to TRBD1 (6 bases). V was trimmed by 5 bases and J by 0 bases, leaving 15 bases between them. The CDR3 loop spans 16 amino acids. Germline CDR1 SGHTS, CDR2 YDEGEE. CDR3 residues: CASSRGQPTSYNEQFF. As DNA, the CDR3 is TGTGCCAGCAGTCGTGGACAGCCGACCTCCTACAATGAGCAGTTCTTC.

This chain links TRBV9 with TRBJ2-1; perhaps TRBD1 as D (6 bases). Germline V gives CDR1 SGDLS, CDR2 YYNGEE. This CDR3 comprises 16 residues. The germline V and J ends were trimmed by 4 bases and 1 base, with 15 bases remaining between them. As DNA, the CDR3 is TGTGCCAGCAGCCCCGGTTTGGGGGCGTCCTACAATGAGCAGTTCTTC. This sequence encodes CASSPGLGASYNEQFF.

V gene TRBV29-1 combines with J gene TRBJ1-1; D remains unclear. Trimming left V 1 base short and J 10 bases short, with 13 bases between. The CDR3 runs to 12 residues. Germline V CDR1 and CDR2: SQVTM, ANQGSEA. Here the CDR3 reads CSVEVEAQGAFF. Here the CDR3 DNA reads TGCAGCGTTGAAGTAGAGGCACAAGGAGCTTTCTTT.

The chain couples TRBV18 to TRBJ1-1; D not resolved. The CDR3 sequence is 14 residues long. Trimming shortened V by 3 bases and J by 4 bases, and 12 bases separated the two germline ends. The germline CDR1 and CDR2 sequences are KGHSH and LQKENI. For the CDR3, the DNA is TGTGCCAGCTCACCTACCGGGGTGGGCACTGAAGCTTTCTTT. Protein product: CASSPTGVGTEAFF.

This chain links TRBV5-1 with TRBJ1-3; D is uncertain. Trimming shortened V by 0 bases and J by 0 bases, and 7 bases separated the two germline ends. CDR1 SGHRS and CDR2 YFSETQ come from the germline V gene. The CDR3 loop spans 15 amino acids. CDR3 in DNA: TGCGCCAGCAGCTTGGAAATCTACTCTGGAAACACCATATATTTT. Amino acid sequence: CASSLEIYSGNTIYF.

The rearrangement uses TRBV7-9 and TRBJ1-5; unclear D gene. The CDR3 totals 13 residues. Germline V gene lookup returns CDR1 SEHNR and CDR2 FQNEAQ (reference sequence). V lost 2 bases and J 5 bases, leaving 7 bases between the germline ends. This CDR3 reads CASSLQGDQPQHF. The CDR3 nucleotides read TGTGCCAGCAGCTTACAAGGAGATCAGCCCCAGCATTTT. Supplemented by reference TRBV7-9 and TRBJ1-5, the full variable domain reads DTGVSQNPRHKITKRGQNVTFRCDPISEHNRLYWYRQTLGQGPEFLTYFQNEAQLEKSRLLSDRFSAERPKGSFSTLEIQRTEQGDSAMYLCASSLQGDQPQHFGDGTRLSIL.

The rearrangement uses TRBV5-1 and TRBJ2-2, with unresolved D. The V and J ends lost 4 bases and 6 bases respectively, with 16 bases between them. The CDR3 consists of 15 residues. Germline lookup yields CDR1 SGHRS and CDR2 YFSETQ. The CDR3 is CASSLGGGEAGELFF. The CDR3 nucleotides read TGCGCCAGCAGCCTGGGCGGCGGAGAGGCCGGGGAGCTGTTTTTT.

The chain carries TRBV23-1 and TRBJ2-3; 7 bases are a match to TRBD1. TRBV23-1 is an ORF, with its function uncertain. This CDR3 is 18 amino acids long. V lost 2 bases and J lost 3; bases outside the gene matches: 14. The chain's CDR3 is CASSQTLPRDSVTDTQYF. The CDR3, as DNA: TGCGCCAGCAGTCAAACCCTCCCCCGGGACAGTGTGACAGATACGCAGTATTTT.

In DNA, the CDR3 is TGTGCCAGTAAGGGGGGGGAAAACACTGAAGCTTTCTTT. Translation gives CASKGGENTEAFF. J is TRBJ1-1 and V is TRBV19; weak D call: TRBD1 (6 bases). This CDR3 comprises 13 residues. Trimming shortened V by 7 bases and J by 2 bases, and 11 bases separated the two germline ends. Germline V lookup: CDR1 LNHDA, CDR2 SQIVND (reference sequence).

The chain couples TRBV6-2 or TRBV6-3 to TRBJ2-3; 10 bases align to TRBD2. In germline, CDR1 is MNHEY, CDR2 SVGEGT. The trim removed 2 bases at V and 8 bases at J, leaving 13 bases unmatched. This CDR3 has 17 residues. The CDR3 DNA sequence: TGTGCCAGCAGTTACAGCCGGCTAGCGGGGGTGGCAGGTACGCAGTATTTT. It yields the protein CASSYSRLAGVAGTQYF.

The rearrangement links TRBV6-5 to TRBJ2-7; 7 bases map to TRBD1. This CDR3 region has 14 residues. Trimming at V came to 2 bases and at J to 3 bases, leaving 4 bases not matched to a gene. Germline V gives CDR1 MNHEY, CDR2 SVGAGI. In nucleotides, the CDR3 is TGTGCCAGCAGTTACCTGGACAGGCACTACGAGCAGTACTTC. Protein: CASSYLDRHYEQYF.

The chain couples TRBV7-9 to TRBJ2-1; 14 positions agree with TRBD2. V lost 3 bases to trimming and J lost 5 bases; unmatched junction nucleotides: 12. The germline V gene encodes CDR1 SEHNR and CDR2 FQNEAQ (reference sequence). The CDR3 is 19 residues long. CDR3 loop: CASSFPTRLAGGPHNEQFF. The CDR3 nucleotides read TGTGCCAGCAGCTTCCCCACACGACTAGCGGGGGGGCCCCACAATGAGCAGTTCTTC.

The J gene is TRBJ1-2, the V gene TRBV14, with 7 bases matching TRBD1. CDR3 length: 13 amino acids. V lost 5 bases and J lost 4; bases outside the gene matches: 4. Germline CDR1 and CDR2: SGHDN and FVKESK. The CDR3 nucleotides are TGTGCCAGCAGCACGACAGGGTTCTATGGCTACACCTTC. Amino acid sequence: CASSTTGFYGYTF. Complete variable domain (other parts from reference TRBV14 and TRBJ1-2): EAGVTQFPSHSVIEKGQTVTLRCDPISGHDNLYWYRRVMGKEIKFLLHFVKESKQDESGMPNNRFLAERTGGTYSTLKVQPAELEDSGVYFCASSTTGFYGYTFGSGTRLTVV.

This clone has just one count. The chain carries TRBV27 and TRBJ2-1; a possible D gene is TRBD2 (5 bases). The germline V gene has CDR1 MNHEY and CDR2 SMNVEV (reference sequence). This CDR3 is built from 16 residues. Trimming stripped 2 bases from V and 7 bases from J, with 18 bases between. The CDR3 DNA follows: TGTGCCAGCAGTTTAGGAACCGGTAGTGGAGGAAATGAGCAGTTCTTC. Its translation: CASSLGTGSGGNEQFF.

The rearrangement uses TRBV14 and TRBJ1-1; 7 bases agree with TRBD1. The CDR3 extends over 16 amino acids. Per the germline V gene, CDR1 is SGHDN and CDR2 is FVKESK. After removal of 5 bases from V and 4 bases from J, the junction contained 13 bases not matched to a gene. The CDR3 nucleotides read TGTGCCAGCAGCACCTTTAGACAGGGTGTCGGCACTGAAGCTTTCTTT. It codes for CASSTFRQGVGTEAFF.

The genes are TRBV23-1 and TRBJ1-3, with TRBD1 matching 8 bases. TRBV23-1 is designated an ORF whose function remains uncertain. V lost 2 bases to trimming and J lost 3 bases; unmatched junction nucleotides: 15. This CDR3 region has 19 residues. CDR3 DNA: TGCGCCAGCAGTCAACGGAGGAACAGGGGGACGTTTTTTGGAAACACCATATATTTT. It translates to CASSQRRNRGTFFGNTIYF.

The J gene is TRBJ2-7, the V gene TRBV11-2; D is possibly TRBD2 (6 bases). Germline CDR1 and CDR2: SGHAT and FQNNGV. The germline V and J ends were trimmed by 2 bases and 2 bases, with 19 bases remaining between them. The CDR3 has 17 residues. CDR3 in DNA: TGTGCCAGCAGCTTATTCCCCCTTGGGGGGAAAACCTACGAGCAGTACTTC. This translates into CASSLFPLGGKTYEQYF.